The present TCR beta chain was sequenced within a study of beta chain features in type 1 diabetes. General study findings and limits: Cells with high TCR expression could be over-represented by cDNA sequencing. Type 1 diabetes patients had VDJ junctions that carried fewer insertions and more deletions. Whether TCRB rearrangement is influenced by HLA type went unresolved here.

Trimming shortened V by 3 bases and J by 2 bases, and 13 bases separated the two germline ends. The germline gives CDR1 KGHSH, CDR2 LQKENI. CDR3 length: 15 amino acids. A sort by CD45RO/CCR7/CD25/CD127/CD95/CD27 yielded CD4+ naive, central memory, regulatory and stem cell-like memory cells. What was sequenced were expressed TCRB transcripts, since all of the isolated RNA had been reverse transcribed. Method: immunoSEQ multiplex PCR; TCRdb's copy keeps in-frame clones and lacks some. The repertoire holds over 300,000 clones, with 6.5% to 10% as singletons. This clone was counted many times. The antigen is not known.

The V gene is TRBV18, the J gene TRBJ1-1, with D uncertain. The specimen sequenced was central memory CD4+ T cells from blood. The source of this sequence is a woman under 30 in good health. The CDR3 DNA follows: TGTGCCAGCTCACCCTACATGGCACCTAACACTGAAGCTTTCTTT. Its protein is CASSPYMAPNTEAFF.